The rows below give T cell receptor beta chains drawn from one sample of a study of cytomegalovirus exposure and HLA in healthy donors. Assay: immunoSEQ multiplex PCR; the TCRdb copy retains only in-frame clones and omits some. This table has 90,000 to 120,000 clones, about 85% appearing once. Sequencing was done on a sample of PBMCs. These TCRs come from a woman under 30 in good health and CMV-seronegative. Both conserved end residues are trimmed from each CDR3. A row's size may be missing; if present it is once, few, many or a size class.

v_call: TRBV7-8; clone_size: once; j_call: TRBJ1-5; cdr3_aa: ASSLAKNQPQH
v_call: TRBV5-1; clone_size: NA; j_call: TRBJ2-3; cdr3_aa: ASSLDDGGSTDTQY
v_call: TRBV27; clone_size: few; j_call: TRBJ2-7; cdr3_aa: ASSSRLSGGRSEQY
v_call: TRBV28; clone_size: NA; j_call: TRBJ1-6; cdr3_aa: ASSSYGKSDNSPLH
v_call: TRBV5-1; clone_size: NA; j_call: TRBJ2-7; cdr3_aa: ASSLVQGEQY
v_call: TRBV5-1; clone_size: once; j_call: TRBJ1-1; cdr3_aa: ASNHRGDMNTEAF
v_call: TRBV19; clone_size: NA; j_call: TRBJ2-7; cdr3_aa: ASMGAAYEQY
v_call: TRBV5-6; clone_size: NA; j_call: TRBJ1-2; cdr3_aa: ASSLDNNYGYT
v_call: TRBV4-1; clone_size: NA; j_call: TRBJ2-7; cdr3_aa: ASSQEGTEQY
v_call: TRBV18; clone_size: NA; j_call: TRBJ1-1; cdr3_aa: ASSPVTVNSASNTEAF
v_call: TRBV27; clone_size: once; j_call: TRBJ1-2; cdr3_aa: ASSLRGAGYGYT
v_call: TRBV28; clone_size: NA; j_call: TRBJ1-2; cdr3_aa: ASSPSGTGAGYT
v_call: TRBV30; clone_size: NA; j_call: TRBJ2-5; cdr3_aa: AWSVAGGKETQY
v_call: TRBV9; clone_size: once; j_call: TRBJ1-4; cdr3_aa: ASSVTGVGEKLF
v_call: TRBV5-1; clone_size: NA; j_call: TRBJ1-1; cdr3_aa: ASRFNPGDTEAF
v_call: TRBV30; clone_size: NA; j_call: TRBJ2-7; cdr3_aa: AWSVGVEQY
v_call: TRBV11-1; clone_size: NA; j_call: TRBJ2-3; cdr3_aa: ASSLFPDTQY
v_call: TRBV10-3; clone_size: NA; j_call: TRBJ1-1; cdr3_aa: AIRDAGTEAF
v_call: TRBV7-6; clone_size: NA; j_call: TRBJ2-1; cdr3_aa: ASSSGLGPGNEQF
v_call: TRBV9; clone_size: NA; j_call: TRBJ2-7; cdr3_aa: ASSVESYRGYEQY
v_call: TRBV29-1; clone_size: NA; j_call: TRBJ1-2; cdr3_aa: SVAGTGPYGYT
v_call: TRBV21-1; clone_size: NA; j_call: TRBJ1-2; cdr3_aa: ASSKTGVRGYT
v_call: TRBV9; clone_size: NA; j_call: TRBJ2-4; cdr3_aa: ASSERGTGEDIQY
v_call: TRBV4-2; clone_size: NA; j_call: TRBJ2-3; cdr3_aa: ASSQDLAGGPSDTQY
v_call: TRBV2; clone_size: NA; j_call: TRBJ2-1; cdr3_aa: ASSDSMEGEQF
v_call: TRBV4-2; clone_size: NA; j_call: TRBJ1-4; cdr3_aa: ASSQRPEGLFEKLF
v_call: TRBV6-1; clone_size: NA; j_call: TRBJ2-4; cdr3_aa: ASSELAGEDIQY
v_call: TRBV30; clone_size: NA; j_call: TRBJ1-1; cdr3_aa: AYTHRGTDTEAF
v_call: TRBV30; clone_size: NA; j_call: TRBJ1-5; cdr3_aa: AWSVSGLQH
v_call: TRBV19; clone_size: NA; j_call: TRBJ2-7; cdr3_aa: ASSPPGGNEQY
v_call: TRBV6-4; clone_size: medium-sized; j_call: TRBJ2-1; cdr3_aa: ASSALAGGNNEQF
v_call: TRBV18; clone_size: few; j_call: TRBJ1-2; cdr3_aa: ASSTQGNYGYT
v_call: TRBV15; clone_size: once; j_call: TRBJ1-6; cdr3_aa: ATSRAPNLGQSYNSPLH
v_call: TRBV25-1; clone_size: few; j_call: TRBJ1-6; cdr3_aa: ASSDGTSSPLH
v_call: TRBV6-6; clone_size: NA; j_call: TRBJ2-5; cdr3_aa: ASSYPGVAGTQY
v_call: TRBV10-3; clone_size: once; j_call: TRBJ1-2; cdr3_aa: AIAQGSDYGYT
v_call: TRBV6-5; clone_size: NA; j_call: TRBJ1-5; cdr3_aa: ASRVQGNSNQPQH
v_call: TRBV19; clone_size: NA; j_call: TRBJ2-1; cdr3_aa: ASSTEGAGTGPYNEQF
v_call: TRBV25-1; clone_size: once; j_call: TRBJ1-2; cdr3_aa: ASSDGGEAYGYT
v_call: TRBV4-1; clone_size: NA; j_call: TRBJ1-3; cdr3_aa: ASSQDGPGQGNSGNTIY